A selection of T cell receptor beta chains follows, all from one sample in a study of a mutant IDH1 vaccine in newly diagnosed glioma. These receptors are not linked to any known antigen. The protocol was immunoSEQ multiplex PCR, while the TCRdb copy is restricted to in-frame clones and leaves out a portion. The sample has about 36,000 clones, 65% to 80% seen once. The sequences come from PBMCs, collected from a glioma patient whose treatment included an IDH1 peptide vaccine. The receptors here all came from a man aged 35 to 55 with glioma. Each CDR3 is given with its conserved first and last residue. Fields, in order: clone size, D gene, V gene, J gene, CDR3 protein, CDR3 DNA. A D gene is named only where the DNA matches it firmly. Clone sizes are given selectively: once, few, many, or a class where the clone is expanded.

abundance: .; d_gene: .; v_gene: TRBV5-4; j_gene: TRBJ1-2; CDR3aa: CASSPLQGWSYGYTF; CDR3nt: TGTGCCAGCAGCCCTCTACAGGGATGGTCCTATGGCTACACCTTC
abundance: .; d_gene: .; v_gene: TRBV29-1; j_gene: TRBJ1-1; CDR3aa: CSVHPVQGGTEAFF; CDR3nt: TGCAGCGTTCATCCGGTTCAGGGTGGCACTGAAGCTTTCTTT
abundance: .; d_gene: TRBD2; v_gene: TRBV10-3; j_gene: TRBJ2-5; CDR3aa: CAISEASGTLGETQYF; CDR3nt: TGTGCCATCAGTGAAGCTAGCGGGACTCTAGGAGAGACCCAGTACTTC
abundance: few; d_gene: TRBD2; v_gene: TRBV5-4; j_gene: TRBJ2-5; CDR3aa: CASSHQPRSGRIQETQYF; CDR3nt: TGTGCCAGCAGCCATCAACCCAGGAGCGGGAGGATACAAGAGACCCAGTACTTC
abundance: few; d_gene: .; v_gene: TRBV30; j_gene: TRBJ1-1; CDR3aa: CAWNPGGTEAFF; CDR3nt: TGTGCCTGGAACCCTGGGGGCACTGAAGCTTTCTTT
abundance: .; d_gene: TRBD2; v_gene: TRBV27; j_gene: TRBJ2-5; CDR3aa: CASSSRTSGSQWYF; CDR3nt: TGTGCCAGCAGTTCACGGACTAGCGGGAGTCAGTGGTACTTC
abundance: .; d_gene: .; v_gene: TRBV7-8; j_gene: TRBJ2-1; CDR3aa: CASSLGGGKHNEQFF; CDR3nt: TGTGCCAGCAGCTTAGGAGGGGGGAAGCACAATGAGCAGTTCTTC
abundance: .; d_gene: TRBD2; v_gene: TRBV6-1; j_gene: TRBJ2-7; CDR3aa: CASSRTSGYEQYF; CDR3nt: TGTGCCAGCAGTCGGACTAGCGGCTACGAGCAGTACTTC
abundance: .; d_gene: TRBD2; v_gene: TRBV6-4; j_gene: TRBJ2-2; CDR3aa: CASSRLLAGGPNTGELFF; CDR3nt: TGTGCCAGCAGCCGCCTTCTAGCGGGAGGGCCGAACACCGGGGAGCTGTTTTTT
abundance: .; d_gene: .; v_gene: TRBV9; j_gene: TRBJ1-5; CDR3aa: CASSVGVSNQPQHF; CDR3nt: TGTGCCAGCAGCGTAGGAGTAAGCAATCAGCCCCAGCATTTT
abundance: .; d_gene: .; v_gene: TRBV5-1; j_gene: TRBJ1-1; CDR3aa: CASSLEGLGTEAFF; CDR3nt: TGCGCCAGCAGCTTGGAGGGGCTCGGCACTGAAGCTTTCTTT
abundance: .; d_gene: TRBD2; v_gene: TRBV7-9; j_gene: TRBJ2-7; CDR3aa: CASSLVAGGRNEQYF; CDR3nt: TGTGCCAGCAGCTTAGTGGCGGGAGGACGAAACGAGCAGTACTTC
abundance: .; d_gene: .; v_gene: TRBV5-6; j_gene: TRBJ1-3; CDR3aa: CASSFSGGTGNTIYF; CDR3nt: TGTGCCAGCAGCTTTTCAGGAGGGACTGGAAACACCATATATTTT
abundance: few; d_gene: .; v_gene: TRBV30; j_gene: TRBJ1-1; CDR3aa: CAWREQGYTEAFF; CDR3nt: TGTGCCTGGAGGGAACAGGGCTACACTGAAGCTTTCTTT
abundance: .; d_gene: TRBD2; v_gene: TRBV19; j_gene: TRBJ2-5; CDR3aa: CASSVAGEGGETQYF; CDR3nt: TGTGCCAGTAGCGTAGCGGGAGAGGGGGGAGAGACCCAGTACTTC
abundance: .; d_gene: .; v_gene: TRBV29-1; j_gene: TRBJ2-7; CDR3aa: CSVERTGSDEQYF; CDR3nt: TGCAGCGTTGAACGGACGGGGTCTGACGAGCAGTACTTC
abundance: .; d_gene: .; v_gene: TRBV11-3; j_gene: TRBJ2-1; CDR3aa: CASSPGDLRNVLNEQFF; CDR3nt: TGTGCCAGCAGCCCGGGGGACCTCCGCAATGTACTGAATGAGCAGTTCTTC
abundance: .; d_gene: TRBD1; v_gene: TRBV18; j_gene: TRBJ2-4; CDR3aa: CASSPMRTGASFDKNIQYF; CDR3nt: TGTGCCAGCTCACCGATGAGGACAGGGGCTAGTTTCGACAAAAACATTCAGTACTTC
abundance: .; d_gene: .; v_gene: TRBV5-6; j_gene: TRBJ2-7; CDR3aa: CASSQKTGFREQYF; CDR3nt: TGTGCCAGCAGCCAAAAGACGGGATTCCGCGAGCAGTACTTC
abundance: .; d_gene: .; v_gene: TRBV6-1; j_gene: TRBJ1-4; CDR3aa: CASSEERESEKLFF; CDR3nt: TGTGCCAGCAGTGAAGAGAGGGAGAGCGAAAAACTGTTTTTT
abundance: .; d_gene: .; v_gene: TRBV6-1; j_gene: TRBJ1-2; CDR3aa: CAFETGVGYTF; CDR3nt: TGTGCCTTTGAAACGGGGGTCGGCTACACCTTC
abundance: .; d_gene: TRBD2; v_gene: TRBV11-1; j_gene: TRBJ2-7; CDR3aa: CASTIPGTSESEQYF; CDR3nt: TGTGCCAGCACTATACCCGGGACTAGCGAAAGCGAGCAGTACTTC
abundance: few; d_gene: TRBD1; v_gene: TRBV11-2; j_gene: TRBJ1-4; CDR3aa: CASTSTGAPNEKLFF; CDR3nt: TGTGCCAGCACCTCTACAGGGGCCCCTAATGAAAAACTGTTTTTT
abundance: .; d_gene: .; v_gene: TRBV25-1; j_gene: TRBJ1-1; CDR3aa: CASSYLGRATEAFF; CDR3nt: TGTGCCAGCAGTTACCTAGGCAGGGCCACTGAAGCTTTCTTT
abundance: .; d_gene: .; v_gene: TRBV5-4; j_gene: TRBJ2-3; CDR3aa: CASSSGLGSDTQYF; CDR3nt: TGTGCCAGCAGTTCGGGACTTGGTTCCGATACGCAGTATTTT
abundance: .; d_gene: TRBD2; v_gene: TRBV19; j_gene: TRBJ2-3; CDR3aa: CASSLRLAGTADTQYF; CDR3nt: TGTGCCAGTAGTTTACGACTAGCGGGTACCGCAGATACGCAGTATTTT
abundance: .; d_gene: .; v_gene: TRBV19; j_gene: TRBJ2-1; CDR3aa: CASSMGTSLYNEQFF; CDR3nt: TGTGCCAGTAGTATGGGAACCTCTCTCTACAATGAGCAGTTCTTC
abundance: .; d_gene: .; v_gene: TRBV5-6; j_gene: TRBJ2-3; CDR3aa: CASRQGLNADTQYF; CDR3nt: TGTGCCAGCAGACAGGGACTGAATGCCGATACGCAGTATTTT
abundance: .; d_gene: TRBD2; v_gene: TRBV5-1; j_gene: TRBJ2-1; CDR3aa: CASSFAGGGNNEQFF; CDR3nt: TGCGCCAGCAGCTTCGCGGGAGGAGGAAACAATGAGCAGTTCTTC